This T cell receptor (beta chain) originates from a study of CD8+CD57+ T cells in acquired aplastic anemia. Overall study context: Healthy donors yielded about 9.9 million CD4+ cell reads on average. Study-wide results and limits: Controls and patients did not differ significantly in CD8+ Simpson's diversity.

TCR beta VDJ and CDR3 were profiled, and genomic DNA was the template. TCRdb called the reads again in MiXCR, with one record for every CDR3 protein. This table holds about 160,000 distinct CDR3 sequences, just under 45% found once. CDR3 length: 12 amino acids. Trimming took off 4 bases at V and 6 bases at J, with 6 bases between the two ends. Germline-derived CDR1 and CDR2 are ENHRY and SYGVKD. As concerns this clonotype: What it binds is unknown.

The sequencing input was sorted CD4+, CD8+, or CD8+CD57+ T cells (not recorded which) from PBMCs. The chain uses TRBV10-3 and TRBJ2-2; tentative D call: TRBD2 (6 bases). The sequence was obtained from a human donor in good health. The CDR3 sequence: CAISAGAGELFF. The CDR3 DNA reads as TGTGCCATCAGTGCGGGGGCCGGGGAGCTGTTTTTT.